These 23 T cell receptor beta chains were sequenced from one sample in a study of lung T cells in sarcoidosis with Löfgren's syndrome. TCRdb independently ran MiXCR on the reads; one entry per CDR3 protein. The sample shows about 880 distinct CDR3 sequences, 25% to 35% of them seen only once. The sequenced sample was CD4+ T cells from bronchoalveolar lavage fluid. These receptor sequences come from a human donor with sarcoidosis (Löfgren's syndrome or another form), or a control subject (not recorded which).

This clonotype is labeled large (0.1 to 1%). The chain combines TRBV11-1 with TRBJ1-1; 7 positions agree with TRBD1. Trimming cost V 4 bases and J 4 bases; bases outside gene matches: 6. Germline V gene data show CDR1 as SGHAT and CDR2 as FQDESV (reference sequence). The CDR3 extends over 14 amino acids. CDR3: CASSSRQGPTEAFF. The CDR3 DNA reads TGTGCCAGCAGCTCGAGACAGGGTCCCACTGAAGCTTTCTTT.

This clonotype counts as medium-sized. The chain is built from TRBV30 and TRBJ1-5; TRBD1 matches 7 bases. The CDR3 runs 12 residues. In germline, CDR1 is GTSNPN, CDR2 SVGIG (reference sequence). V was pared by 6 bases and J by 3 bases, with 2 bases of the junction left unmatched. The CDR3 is CACDRDNQPQHF. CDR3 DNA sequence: TGTGCCTGCGACAGGGACAATCAGCCCCAGCATTTT.

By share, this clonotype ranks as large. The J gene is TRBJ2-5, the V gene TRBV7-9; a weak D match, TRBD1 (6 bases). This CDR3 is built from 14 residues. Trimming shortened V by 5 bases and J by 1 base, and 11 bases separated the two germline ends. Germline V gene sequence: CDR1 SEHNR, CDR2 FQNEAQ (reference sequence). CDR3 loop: CASSHGQSQETQYF. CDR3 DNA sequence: TGTGCCAGCAGCCATGGACAGTCCCAAGAGACCCAGTACTTC.

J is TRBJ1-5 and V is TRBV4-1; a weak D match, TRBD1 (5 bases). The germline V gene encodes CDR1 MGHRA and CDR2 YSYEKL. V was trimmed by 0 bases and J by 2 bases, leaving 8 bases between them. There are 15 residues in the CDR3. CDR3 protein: CASSQDGGGNQPQHF. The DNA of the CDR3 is TGCGCCAGCAGCCAAGACGGGGGAGGCAATCAGCCCCAGCATTTT.

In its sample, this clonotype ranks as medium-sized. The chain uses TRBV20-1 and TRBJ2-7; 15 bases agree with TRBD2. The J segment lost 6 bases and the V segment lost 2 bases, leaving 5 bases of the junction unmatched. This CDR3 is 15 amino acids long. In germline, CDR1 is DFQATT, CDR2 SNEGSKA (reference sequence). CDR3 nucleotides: TGCAGTGCTAGATTAGGGACTAGCGGGAGGACCGAGCAGTACTTC. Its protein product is CSARLGTSGRTEQYF.

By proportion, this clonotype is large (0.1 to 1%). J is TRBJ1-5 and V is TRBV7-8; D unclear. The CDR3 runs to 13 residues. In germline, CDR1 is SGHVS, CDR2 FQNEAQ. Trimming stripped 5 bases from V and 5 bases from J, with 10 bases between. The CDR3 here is CASSLSPDQPQHF. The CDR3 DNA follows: TGTGCCAGCAGCCTAAGCCCCGATCAGCCCCAGCATTTT.

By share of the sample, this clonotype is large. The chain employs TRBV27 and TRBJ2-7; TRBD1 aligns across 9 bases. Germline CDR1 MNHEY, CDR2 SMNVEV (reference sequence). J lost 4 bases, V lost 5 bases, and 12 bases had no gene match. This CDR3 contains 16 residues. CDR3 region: CASSLYPGQGRYEQYF. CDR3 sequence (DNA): TGTGCCAGCAGTCTCTACCCGGGACAGGGCAGGTACGAGCAGTACTTC.

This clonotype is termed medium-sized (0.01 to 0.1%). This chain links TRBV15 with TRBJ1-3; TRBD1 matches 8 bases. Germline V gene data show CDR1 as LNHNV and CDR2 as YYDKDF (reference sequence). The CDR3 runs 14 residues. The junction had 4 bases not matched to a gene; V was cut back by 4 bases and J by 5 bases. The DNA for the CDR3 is TGTGCCACCAGCACCGACAGGGGAAGAAACACCATATATTTT. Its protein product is CATSTDRGRNTIYF.

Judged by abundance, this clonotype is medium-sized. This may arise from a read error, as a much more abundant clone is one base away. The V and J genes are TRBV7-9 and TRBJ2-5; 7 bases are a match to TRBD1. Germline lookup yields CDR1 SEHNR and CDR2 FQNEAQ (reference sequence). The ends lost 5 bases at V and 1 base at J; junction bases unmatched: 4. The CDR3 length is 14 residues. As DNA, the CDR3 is TGTGCCAGCAGCCATGGACAGGCCCAAGAGACCCAGTACTTC. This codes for CASSHGQAQETQYF.

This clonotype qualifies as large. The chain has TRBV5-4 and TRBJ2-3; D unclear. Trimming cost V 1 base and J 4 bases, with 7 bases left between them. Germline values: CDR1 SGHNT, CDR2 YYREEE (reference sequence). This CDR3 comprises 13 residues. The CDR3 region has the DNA TGTGCCAGCAGCTTGCAGGTTGCAGATACGCAGTATTTT. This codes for CASSLQVADTQYF.

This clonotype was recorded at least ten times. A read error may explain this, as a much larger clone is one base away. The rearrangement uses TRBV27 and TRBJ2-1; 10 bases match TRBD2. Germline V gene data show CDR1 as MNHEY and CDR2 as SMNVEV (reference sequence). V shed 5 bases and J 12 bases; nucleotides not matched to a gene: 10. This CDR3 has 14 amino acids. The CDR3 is CASSLRTSGHGQFF. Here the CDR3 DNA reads TGTGCCAGCAGTCTCCGGACTAGCGGCCATGGGCAGTTCTTC.

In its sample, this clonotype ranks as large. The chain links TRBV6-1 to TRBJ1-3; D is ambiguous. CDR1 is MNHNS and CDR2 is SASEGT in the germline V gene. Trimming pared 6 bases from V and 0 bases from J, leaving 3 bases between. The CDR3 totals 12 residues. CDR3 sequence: CASSTSGNTIYF. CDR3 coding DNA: TGTGCCAGCAGCACCTCTGGAAACACCATATATTTT.

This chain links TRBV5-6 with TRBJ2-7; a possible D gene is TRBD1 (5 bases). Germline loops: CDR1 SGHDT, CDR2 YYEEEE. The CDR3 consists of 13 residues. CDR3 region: CASSGRYRYERYV. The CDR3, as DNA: TGTGCCAGCAGCGGCCGGTACAGGTACGAGCGGTACGTC.

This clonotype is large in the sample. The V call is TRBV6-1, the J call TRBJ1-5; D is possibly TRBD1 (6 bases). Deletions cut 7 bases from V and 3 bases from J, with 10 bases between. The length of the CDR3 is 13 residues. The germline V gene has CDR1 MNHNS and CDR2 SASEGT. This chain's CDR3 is CASKRQDNQPQHF. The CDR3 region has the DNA TGTGCCAGCAAAAGACAGGACAATCAGCCCCAGCATTTT.

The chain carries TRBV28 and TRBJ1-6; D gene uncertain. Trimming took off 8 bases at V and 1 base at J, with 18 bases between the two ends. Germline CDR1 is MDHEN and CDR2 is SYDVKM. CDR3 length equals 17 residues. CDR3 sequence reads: CASRPPIVGSYNSPLHF. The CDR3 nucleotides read TGTGCCAGCCGTCCACCAATCGTCGGTTCCTATAATTCACCCCTCCACTTT.

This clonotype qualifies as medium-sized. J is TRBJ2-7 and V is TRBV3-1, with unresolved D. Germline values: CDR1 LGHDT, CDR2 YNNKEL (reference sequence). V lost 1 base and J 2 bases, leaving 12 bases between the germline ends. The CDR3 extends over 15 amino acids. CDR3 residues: CASSQASGPAYEQYV. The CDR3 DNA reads TGTGCCAGCAGCCAAGCCTCTGGGCCGGCCTACGAGCAGTACGTC.

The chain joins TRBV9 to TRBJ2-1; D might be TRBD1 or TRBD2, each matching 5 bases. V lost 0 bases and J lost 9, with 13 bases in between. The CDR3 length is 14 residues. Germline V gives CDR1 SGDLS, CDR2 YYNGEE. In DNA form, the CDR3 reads TGTGCCAGCAGCGTAGCATCGGGGCAAGGTGAGCAGTTCTTC. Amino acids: CASSVASGQGEQFF.

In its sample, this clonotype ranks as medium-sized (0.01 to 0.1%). The CDR3: CASSHRDLAKNIQYF. CDR3 DNA: TGTGCCAGCAGCCACAGGGATTTAGCCAAAAACATTCAGTACTTC. This chain uses TRBV7-9 with TRBJ2-4, with TRBD1 as a possible D gene (6 bases). V lost 5 bases, J lost 0 bases, and 11 bases lay in between. The length of the CDR3 is 15 residues. The germline CDR1 and CDR2 sequences are SEHNR and FQNEAQ (reference sequence). The full variable domain, in which reference TRBV7-9 and TRBJ2-4 provide the parts outside the CDR3, is DTGVSQNPRHKITKRGQNVTFRCDPISEHNRLYWYRQTLGQGPEFLTYFQNEAQLEKSRLLSDRFSAERPKGSFSTLEIQRTEQGDSAMYLCASSHRDLAKNIQYFGAGTRLSVL.

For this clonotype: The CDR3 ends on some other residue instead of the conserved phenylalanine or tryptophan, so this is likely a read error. CDR3 residues: CTSNAERNEQFL. CDR3 nucleotides: TGTACCAGCAACGCGGAAAGGAATGAGCAGTTCCTC. This chain uses TRBV7-2 with TRBJ2-1; D ambiguous. Germline V gene sequence: CDR1 SGHTA, CDR2 FQGNSA. The CDR3 totals 12 residues. The V gene lost 7 bases and the J gene lost 7 bases, with 11 bases spanning the gap.

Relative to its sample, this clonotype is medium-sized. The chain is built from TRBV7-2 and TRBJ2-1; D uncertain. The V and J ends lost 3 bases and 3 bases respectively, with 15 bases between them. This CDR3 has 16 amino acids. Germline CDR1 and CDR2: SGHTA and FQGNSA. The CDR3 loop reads CASSFSTTVYYNEQFF. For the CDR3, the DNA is TGTGCCAGCAGCTTCAGCACTACCGTTTACTACAATGAGCAGTTCTTC.

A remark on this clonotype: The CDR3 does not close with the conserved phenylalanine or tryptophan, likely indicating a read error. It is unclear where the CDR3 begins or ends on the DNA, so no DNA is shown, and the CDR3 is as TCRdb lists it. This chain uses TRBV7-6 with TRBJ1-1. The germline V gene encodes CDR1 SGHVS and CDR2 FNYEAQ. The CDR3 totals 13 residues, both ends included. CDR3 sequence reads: CASSLDLNTEALI.

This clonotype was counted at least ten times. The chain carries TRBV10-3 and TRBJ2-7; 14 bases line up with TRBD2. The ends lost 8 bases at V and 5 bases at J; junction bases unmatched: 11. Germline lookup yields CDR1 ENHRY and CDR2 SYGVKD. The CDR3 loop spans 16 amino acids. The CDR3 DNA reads TGTGCCATCGGAGTCGGGACTAGCGGGAGCATCCACGAGCAGTACTTC. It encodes CAIGVGTSGSIHEQYF.

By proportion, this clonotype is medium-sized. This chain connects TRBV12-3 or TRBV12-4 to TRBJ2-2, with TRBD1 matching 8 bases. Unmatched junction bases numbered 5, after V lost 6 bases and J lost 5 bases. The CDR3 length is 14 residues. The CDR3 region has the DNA TGTGCCAGCAGGGGTCAGGGGGCAACCGGGGAGCTGTTTTTT. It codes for CASRGQGATGELFF.